This record covers a single T cell receptor (beta chain). What it binds is unknown. Stated treatment: oral pan-JAK inhibitor, 5-10 mg twice daily. Peripheral blood and lesional scalp punch biopsies were taken from alopecia areata patients. The data originate from a study of CD8+ T cells in alopecia areata. Study information: Among treated patients, oral tofacitinib was administered at 5 to 10 mg twice daily. For treated patients, severity scores reflected the percentage of scalp area affected. Study-wide points: Scalp clonality and expanded CD8+ clones among the top 100 were significantly decreased by tofacitinib.

The germline V gene encodes CDR1 SGHTA and CDR2 FQGNSA. V was shortened by 2 bases and J by 1 base, with 13 bases between the two germline ends. The CDR3 is 16 residues long. Following extraction, RNA underwent reverse transcription to cDNA, which served as the sequencing template. The method was immunoSEQ multiplex PCR; TCRdb's version includes in-frame clones alone and lacks a portion of them. The sample contains about 210,000 clones, 66% of which appear only once. The sequenced sample was CD4+ T cells sorted from blood, obtained at approximately week 44, from a patient treated with tofacitinib. The chain uses TRBV7-2 and TRBJ2-3; D perhaps matches TRBD1 (5 bases). The sequence derives from a human donor with alopecia areata. The CDR3 coding sequence is TGTGCCAGCAGCTTAACTTGGGCAGGGCGCACAGATACGCAGTATTTT. The encoded protein is CASSLTWAGRTDTQYF.